The 25 T cell receptor beta chains reported below all come from one sample, sequenced in a study of shared clonotypes between healthy human individuals (TCRdb year 2020). Receptor libraries were prepared by the immunoSEQ multiplex PCR assay. As stored in TCRdb, this immuneACCESS dataset retains in-frame rearrangements with V and J assigned. A fraction of the clones does not appear; measured against another copy, unresolved V genes explain less than half of the discrepancy, and the remainder lacks a known reason. The sample table lists about 2,500,000 clones, about 92% of them with a count of one. The ten largest clones capture over 0.12% of the sample. The sequenced sample was naive CD4+ T cells sorted from blood. The intended sense of this specimen's cell subset or site label: CD45RA+ positively selected. All receptors come from a man aged 18 to 29 in good health.

The chain employs TRBV6-1 and TRBJ2-2; TRBD1 agrees at 7 bases. Germline assignment: CDR1 MNHNS and CDR2 SASEGT. This CDR3 comprises 16 residues. V dropped 2 bases and J dropped 17; count of bases not matched to a gene: 20. The CDR3 sequence: CASSETPVGTAVLAFF. The CDR3 DNA reads as TGTGCCAGCAGTGAAACTCCAGTTGGGACAGCGGTTTTGGCTTTTTTT.

As to this clone: Relative to the germline gene, one junction end is altered; a read error may explain this. V gene TRBV9 combines with J gene TRBJ1-1, with a tentative D call TRBD1 (5 bases). In germline, CDR1 is SGDLS, CDR2 YYNGEE. This CDR3 is 12 amino acids long. CDR3 protein: CVSSATGTEAFF. The DNA of the CDR3 is TGTGTCAGCAGCGCAACAGGTACTGAAGCTTTCTTT.

The chain combines TRBV7-2 with TRBJ1-5; D unresolved. Germline V gene data show CDR1 as SGHTA and CDR2 as FQGNSA. This CDR3 region has 16 residues. Trimming removed 1 base at V and 0 bases at J, with 10 bases between. The CDR3 nucleotides read TGTGCCAGCAGCTTAGATGGCAGCTATAGCAATCAGCCCCAGCATTTT. Amino acids: CASSLDGSYSNQPQHF.

The chain links TRBV4-3 to TRBJ2-1; tentatively, D is TRBD1 (5 bases). The CDR3 length is 15 residues. Trimming took 2 bases from V and 10 from J, leaving 18 bases between them. The germline gives CDR1 LGHNA, CDR2 YSLEER. The CDR3 spells CASSQIPWGSLEQFF. CDR3 coding DNA: TGCGCCAGCAGCCAAATCCCCTGGGGCTCGTTGGAGCAGTTCTTC.

The chain is built from TRBV6-1 and TRBJ2-1; D assignment may be TRBD1 or TRBD2 (5 bases each). The CDR3 contains 15 residues. Germline CDR1 is MNHNS and CDR2 is SASEGT. V gave up 5 bases and J gave up 10 bases, with 21 bases separating them. The CDR3 here is CASSHIRDATGEQFF. CDR3 DNA: TGTGCCAGCAGTCACATCCGGGACGCCACTGGGGAGCAGTTCTTC.

CDR3 amino acids: CASSQDRGLYEQYF. The CDR3 region has the DNA TGCGCCAGCAGCCAAGATCGGGGGCTCTACGAGCAGTACTTC. The V gene is TRBV4-1, the J gene TRBJ2-7, with D perhaps assigned TRBD1 or TRBD2 (6 bases each). V was shortened by 0 bases and J by 3 bases, with 9 bases between the two germline ends. The CDR3 has 14 amino acids. From germline, CDR1 is MGHRA and CDR2 YSYEKL.

The V gene is TRBV7-9, the J gene TRBJ2-5; D assignment may be TRBD1 or TRBD2 (5 bases each). Germline V gene sequence: CDR1 SEHNR, CDR2 FQNEAQ (reference sequence). The V and J ends lost 6 bases and 11 bases respectively, with 16 bases between them. The CDR3 extends over 12 amino acids. The CDR3 spells CASRGTLGKQYF. CDR3 DNA: TGTGCCAGCAGAGGGACCCTTGGAAAGCAGTACTTC.

As concerns this clone: The sample contains more than one DNA sequence encoding this CDR3. This chain connects TRBV5-1 to TRBJ2-5; TRBD2 agrees at 10 bases. The trim removed 0 bases at V and 5 bases at J, leaving 4 bases unmatched. Looked up from germline, CDR1 is SGHRS and CDR2 is YFSETQ. The CDR3 has 15 residues. CDR3 bases: TGCGCCAGCAGCTTGGCCCTAGCGGGGGTTGAGACCCAGTACTTC. Protein: CASSLALAGVETQYF.

The V call is TRBV19, the J call TRBJ1-6; possibly TRBD1 for D (5 bases). V shed 9 bases and J shed 5 bases, with 17 bases lying between them. Germline CDR1 reads LNHDA; CDR2 reads SQIVND (reference sequence). The CDR3 spans 15 residues. The chain's CDR3 is CASKVPGRDNSPLHF. CDR3 DNA sequence: TGTGCCAGCAAGGTCCCGGGACGGGATAATTCACCCCTCCACTTT.

The chain is built from TRBV6-1 and TRBJ2-4, with TRBD2 matching over 9 bases. This CDR3 spans 12 amino acids. V lost 5 bases and J lost 10; bases outside the gene matches: 3. CDR1 MNHNS and CDR2 SASEGT come from the germline V gene. The CDR3 is CASSSTSGIQYF. The CDR3 coding sequence is TGTGCCAGCAGTTCGACTAGCGGAATTCAGTACTTC.

This clone appeared a few times. The chain links TRBV30 to TRBJ1-5, with D tentatively TRBD1 (5 bases). The CDR3 runs to 14 residues. CDR1 is GTSNPN and CDR2 is SVGIG in the germline V gene (reference sequence). Trimming cost V 5 bases and J 3 bases, with 14 bases left between them. This CDR3 is CAWSTGRDNQPQHF. The CDR3, as DNA: TGTGCCTGGTCCACGGGACGTGACAATCAGCCCCAGCATTTT.

The chain carries TRBV7-2 and TRBJ1-5; 7 bases match TRBD1. With V trimmed by 1 base and J by 7 bases, 7 bases remained unmatched. Germline CDR1 is SGHTA and CDR2 is FQGNSA. The CDR3 loop spans 15 amino acids. In DNA form, the CDR3 reads TGTGCCAGCAGCTTAGACGGCAGGGGGGGGCAGCCCCAGCATTTT. Residues: CASSLDGRGGQPQHF. Based on the CDR3 plus reference TRBV7-2 and TRBJ1-5, the full variable domain is GAGVSQSPSNKVTEKGKDVELRCDPISGHTALYWYRQSLGQGLEFLIYFQGNSAPDKSGLPSDRFSAERTGGSVSTLTIQRTQQEDSAVYLCASSLDGRGGQPQHFGDGTRLSIL.

The rearrangement uses TRBV30 and TRBJ1-5; D might be TRBD1 (6 bases). The CDR3 length is 19 residues. Germline loops: CDR1 GTSNPN, CDR2 SVGIG (reference sequence). Trimming removed 3 bases from V and 2 bases from J, with 26 bases in between. The CDR3 here is CAWRDHTGTRLWGNQPQHF. As DNA, the CDR3 is TGTGCCTGGAGGGACCATACCGGGACAAGGTTGTGGGGCAATCAGCCCCAGCATTTT.

The V call is TRBV5-5, the J call TRBJ1-4; possibly TRBD1 for D (5 bases). Germline loops: CDR1 SGHKS, CDR2 YYEKEE (reference sequence). The CDR3 is 16 amino acids. Trimming cost V 4 bases and J 3 bases, with 16 bases left between them. The CDR3 nucleotides are TGTGCCAGCAGCCACTCGGGGGGGAGCTCTAATGAAAAACTGTTTTTT. Its translation: CASSHSGGSSNEKLFF.

This chain uses TRBV5-1 with TRBJ1-3, with TRBD1 identical over 10 bases. Germline V lookup: CDR1 SGHRS, CDR2 YFSETQ. This CDR3 region has 14 residues. The ends lost 7 bases at V and 4 bases at J; junction bases unmatched: 5. As DNA, the CDR3 is TGCGCCAGCCGGGGACAGGGGAAAGGAAACACCATATATTTT. Protein: CASRGQGKGNTIYF. Drawing the rest from reference TRBV5-1 and TRBJ1-3, the complete variable domain is KAGVTQTPRYLIKTRGQQVTLSCSPISGHRSVSWYQQTPGQGLQFLFEYFSETQRNKGNFPGRFSGRQFSNSRSEMNVSTLELGDSALYLCASRGQGKGNTIYFGEGSWLTVV.

The V call is TRBV5-1, the J call TRBJ2-3, with D unclear. Trimming stripped 4 bases from V and 3 bases from J, with 12 bases between. The CDR3 extends over 14 amino acids. Germline values: CDR1 SGHRS, CDR2 YFSETQ. CDR3: CASSPLLGTDTQYF. DNA of the CDR3: TGCGCCAGCAGCCCACTCCTGGGGACAGATACGCAGTATTTT.

To note about this clone: Other DNA sequences in the sample encode the same CDR3. This chain's CDR3 is CASSVGPGDYGYTF. CDR3 nucleotides: TGTGCCAGCAGTGTGGGACCTGGCGACTATGGCTACACCTTC. This chain connects TRBV6-1 to TRBJ1-2, with D maybe TRBD1 (5 bases). V was trimmed by 4 bases and J by 3 bases, leaving 12 bases between them. CDR3 length: 14 amino acids. Germline CDR1 and CDR2: MNHNS and SASEGT.

This chain uses TRBV7-3 with TRBJ1-5; D call uncertain. The CDR3 runs 14 residues. V was trimmed by 8 bases and J by 5 bases, leaving 16 bases between them. Germline-derived CDR1 and CDR2 are SGHTA and FQGTGA. For the CDR3, the DNA is TGTGCCAGCGACGACTTCAGGCAGGATCAGCCCCAGCATTTT. Its protein is CASDDFRQDQPQHF.

V and J are TRBV14 and TRBJ2-1, with D possibly matching TRBD2 (6 bases). Germline CDR1 reads SGHDN; CDR2 reads FVKESK. This CDR3 comprises 17 residues. V lost 6 bases, J lost 7 bases, and 25 bases lay in between. The CDR3 sequence: CASSSASWGERGNEQFF. In nucleotides, the CDR3 is TGTGCCAGCAGTTCTGCTAGCTGGGGGGAGAGGGGAAATGAGCAGTTCTTC.

As for this clone: Other DNA sequences within the sample encode an identical CDR3. The chain employs TRBV19 and TRBJ1-1, with D perhaps TRBD1 (5 bases). CDR3 size: 14 residues. The V end lost 3 bases, the J end lost 1 base, and 9 bases lay between the germline ends. Germline V lookup: CDR1 LNHDA, CDR2 SQIVND (reference sequence). The CDR3 region is CASSMGQPNTEAFF. The CDR3 DNA reads as TGTGCCAGTAGTATGGGGCAGCCGAACACTGAAGCTTTCTTT.

This chain uses TRBV6-4 with TRBJ1-4; D is unresolved. The CDR3 loop spans 15 amino acids. Germline CDR1 MRHNA, CDR2 SNTAGT. V lost 5 bases and J 3 bases, leaving 13 bases between the germline ends. CDR3 loop: CASSRGRVANEKLFF. In nucleotides, the CDR3 is TGTGCCAGCAGTCGTGGGAGGGTCGCTAATGAAAAACTGTTTTTT.

The J gene is TRBJ1-2, the V gene TRBV5-1; 11 bases match TRBD1. Trimming removed 4 bases from V and 4 bases from J; junction bases left unmatched: 6. This CDR3 comprises 15 residues. CDR1 SGHRS and CDR2 YFSETQ come from the germline V gene. The CDR3 DNA reads as TGCGCCAGCAGCGGACCGGGACAGGGGGTCTATGGCTACACCTTC. This gives the protein CASSGPGQGVYGYTF.

The rearrangement links TRBV7-9 to TRBJ2-7, with 12 positions matching TRBD1. The V segment lost 5 bases and the J segment 5 bases; nucleotides outside the gene matches: 4. The germline gives CDR1 SEHNR, CDR2 FQNEAQ (reference sequence). The CDR3 spans 14 residues. The CDR3 region is CASSPGQGANEQYF. For the CDR3, the DNA is TGTGCCAGCAGCCCGGGACAGGGGGCTAACGAGCAGTACTTC.

Worth noting for this clone: The sample holds other DNA sequences that translate to the same CDR3. This chain connects TRBV11-2 to TRBJ1-6; 10 positions agree with TRBD1. Per germline, CDR1 SGHAT and CDR2 FQNNGV. V trimming: 1 base; J trimming: 10 bases; junction bases outside the gene matches: 4. This CDR3 contains 15 residues. CDR3 bases: TGTGCCAGCAGCTTAGTAGGACAGGGGGTCTCACCCCTCCACTTT. As protein: CASSLVGQGVSPLHF.

The chain carries TRBV29-1 and TRBJ1-2, with D tentatively TRBD1 (6 bases). Between the trimmed V and J ends, which lost 2 bases and 0 bases, there was a span of 13 bases. The CDR3 runs to 15 residues. Germline CDR1 SQVTM, CDR2 ANQGSEA. CDR3 bases: TGCAGCGTTGAAAGTCGAGGGGGGGCTAACTATGGCTACACCTTC. This gives the protein CSVESRGGANYGYTF. The entire variable domain, with the rest obtained from reference TRBV29-1 and TRBJ1-2, is as follows: SAVISQKPSRDICQRGTSLTIQCQVDSQVTMMFWYRQQPGQSLTLIATANQGSEATYESGFVIDKFPISRPNLTFSTLTVSNMSPEDSSIYLCSVESRGGANYGYTFGSGTRLTVV.